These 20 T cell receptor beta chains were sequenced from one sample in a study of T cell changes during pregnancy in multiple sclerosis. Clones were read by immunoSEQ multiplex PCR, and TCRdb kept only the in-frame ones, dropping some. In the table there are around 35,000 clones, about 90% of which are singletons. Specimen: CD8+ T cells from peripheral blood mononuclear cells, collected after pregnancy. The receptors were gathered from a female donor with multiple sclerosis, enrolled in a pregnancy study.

CDR3 nucleotide sequence: TGTGCCAGCAGTCCCGTTGATTTACTAGCGGGGGGGCTGGATGAGCAGTTCTTC. Its protein product is CASSPVDLLAGGLDEQFF. The V call is TRBV2, the J call TRBJ2-1; 13 bases align to TRBD2. The CDR3 sequence is 18 residues long. Unmatched junction bases numbered 15, after V lost 5 bases and J lost 8 bases. Germline V CDR1 and CDR2: SNHLY, FYNNEI. The full variable domain, with the rest looked up from reference TRBV2 and TRBJ2-1, is EPEVTQTPSHQVTQMGQEVILRCVPISNHLYFYWYRQILGQKVEFLVSFYNNEISEKSEIFDDQFSVERPDGSNFTLKIRSTKLEDSAMYFCASSPVDLLAGGLDEQFFGPGTRLTVL.

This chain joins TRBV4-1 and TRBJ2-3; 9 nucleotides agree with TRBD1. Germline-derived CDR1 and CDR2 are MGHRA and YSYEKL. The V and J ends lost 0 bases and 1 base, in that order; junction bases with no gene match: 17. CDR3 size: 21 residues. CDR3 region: CASSQDPPLSSGTGRTDTQYF. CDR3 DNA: TGCGCCAGCAGCCAAGATCCCCCACTATCTAGTGGGACAGGGCGCACAGATACGCAGTATTTT.

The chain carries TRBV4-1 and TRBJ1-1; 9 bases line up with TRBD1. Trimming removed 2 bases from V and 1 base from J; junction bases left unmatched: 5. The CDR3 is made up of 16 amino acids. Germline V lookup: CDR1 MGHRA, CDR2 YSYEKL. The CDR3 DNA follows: TGCGCCAGCAGCCAACACAGACAGGGGGGGAACACTGAAGCTTTCTTT. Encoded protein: CASSQHRQGGNTEAFF.

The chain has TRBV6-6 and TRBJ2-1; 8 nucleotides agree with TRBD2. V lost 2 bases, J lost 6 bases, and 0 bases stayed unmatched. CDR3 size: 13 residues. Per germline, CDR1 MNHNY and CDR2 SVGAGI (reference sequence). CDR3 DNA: TGTGCCAGCAGTTACGGGACTAGCAATGAGCAGTTCTTC. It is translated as CASSYGTSNEQFF.

The CDR3 region is CASSHLPGQGAGELFF. The CDR3 DNA reads as TGCGCCAGCAGCCATCTACCCGGACAGGGTGCCGGGGAGCTGTTTTTT. The chain recombines TRBV4-3 with TRBJ2-2, with 8 bases aligning to TRBD1. Germline values: CDR1 LGHNA, CDR2 YSLEER. Trimming removed 3 bases from V and 6 bases from J; junction bases left unmatched: 9. This CDR3 is 16 amino acids long.

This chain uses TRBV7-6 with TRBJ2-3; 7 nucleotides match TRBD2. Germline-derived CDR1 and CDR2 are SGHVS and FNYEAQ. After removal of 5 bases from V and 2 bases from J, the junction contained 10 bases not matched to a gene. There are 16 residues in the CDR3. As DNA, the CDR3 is TGTGCCAGCAGCCCTCGAGCGGGGCTAGACACAGATACGCAGTATTTT. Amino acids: CASSPRAGLDTDTQYF.

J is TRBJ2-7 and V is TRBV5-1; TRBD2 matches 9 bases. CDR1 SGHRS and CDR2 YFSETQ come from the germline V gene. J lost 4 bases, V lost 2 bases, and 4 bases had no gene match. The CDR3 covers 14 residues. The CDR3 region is CASSFAGGIYEQYF. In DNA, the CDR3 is TGCGCCAGCAGCTTCGCGGGGGGGATTTACGAGCAGTACTTC.

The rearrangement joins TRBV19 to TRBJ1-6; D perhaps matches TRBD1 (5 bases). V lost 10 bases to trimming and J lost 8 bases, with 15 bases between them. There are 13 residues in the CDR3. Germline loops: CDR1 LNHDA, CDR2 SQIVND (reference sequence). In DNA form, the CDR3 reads TGTGCCACGGGCGGGGGGGTTTATTCACCCCTCCACTTT. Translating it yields CATGGGVYSPLHF.

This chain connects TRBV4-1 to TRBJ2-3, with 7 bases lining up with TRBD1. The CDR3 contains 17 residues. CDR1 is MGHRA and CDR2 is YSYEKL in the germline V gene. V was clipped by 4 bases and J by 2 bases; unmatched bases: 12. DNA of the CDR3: TGCGCCAGCAGCCGGACAGGTCGGATACTGCCCACAGATACGCAGTATTTT. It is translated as CASSRTGRILPTDTQYF.

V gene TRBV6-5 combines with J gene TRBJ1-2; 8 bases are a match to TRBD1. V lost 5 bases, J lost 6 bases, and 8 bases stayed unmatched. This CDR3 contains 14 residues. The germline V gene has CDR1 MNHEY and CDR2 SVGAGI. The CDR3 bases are TGTGCCAGCAGTCCCCTCAGGGGGCGGGATGGCTACACCTTC. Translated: CASSPLRGRDGYTF.

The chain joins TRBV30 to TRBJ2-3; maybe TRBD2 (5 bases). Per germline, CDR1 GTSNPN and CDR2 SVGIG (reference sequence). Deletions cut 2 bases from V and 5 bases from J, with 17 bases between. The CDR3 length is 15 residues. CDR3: CAWSFSEERRDTQYF. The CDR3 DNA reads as TGTGCCTGGAGTTTCTCGGAGGAGAGGAGAGATACGCAGTATTTT.

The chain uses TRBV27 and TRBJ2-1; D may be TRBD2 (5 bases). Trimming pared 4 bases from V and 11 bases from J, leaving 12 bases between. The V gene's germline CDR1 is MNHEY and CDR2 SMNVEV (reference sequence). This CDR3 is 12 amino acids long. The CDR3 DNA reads TGTGCCAGCAGTTCGGACTCGGGTAAGCAGTTCTTC. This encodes CASSSDSGKQFF.

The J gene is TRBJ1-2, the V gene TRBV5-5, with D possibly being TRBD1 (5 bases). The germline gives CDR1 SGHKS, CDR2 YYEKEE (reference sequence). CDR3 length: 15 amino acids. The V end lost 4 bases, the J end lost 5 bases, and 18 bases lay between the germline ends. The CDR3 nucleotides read TGTGCCAGCAGCCAAACGCCGAGACAGAGTTATGGCTACACCTTC. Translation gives CASSQTPRQSYGYTF.

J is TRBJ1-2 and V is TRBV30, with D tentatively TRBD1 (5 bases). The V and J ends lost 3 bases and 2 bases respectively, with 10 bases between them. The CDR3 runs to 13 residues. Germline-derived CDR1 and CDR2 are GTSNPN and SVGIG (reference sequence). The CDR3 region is CAWRVRANYGYTF. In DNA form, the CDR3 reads TGTGCCTGGAGAGTCAGGGCAAACTATGGCTACACCTTC.

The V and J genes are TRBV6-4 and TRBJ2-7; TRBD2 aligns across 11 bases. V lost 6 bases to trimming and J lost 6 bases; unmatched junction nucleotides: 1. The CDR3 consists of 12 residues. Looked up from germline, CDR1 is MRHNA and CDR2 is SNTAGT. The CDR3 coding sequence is TGTGCCAGCAGACTAGCGGGGGCCGAGCAGTACTTC. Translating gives CASRLAGAEQYF.

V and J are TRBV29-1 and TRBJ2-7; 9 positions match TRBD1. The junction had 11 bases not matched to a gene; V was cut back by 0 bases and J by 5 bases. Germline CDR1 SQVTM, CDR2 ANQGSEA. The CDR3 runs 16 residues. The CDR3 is CSVEDRDREGFNEQYF. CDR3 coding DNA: TGCAGCGTTGAAGATAGGGACAGGGAGGGTTTCAACGAGCAGTACTTC.

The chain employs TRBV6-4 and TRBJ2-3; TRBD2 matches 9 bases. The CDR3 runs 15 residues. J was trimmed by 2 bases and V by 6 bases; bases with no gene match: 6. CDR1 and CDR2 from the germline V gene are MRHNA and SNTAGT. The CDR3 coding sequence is TGTGCCAGCAGCTCAAGCGGGGGGTCCACAGATACGCAGTATTTT. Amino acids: CASSSSGGSTDTQYF.

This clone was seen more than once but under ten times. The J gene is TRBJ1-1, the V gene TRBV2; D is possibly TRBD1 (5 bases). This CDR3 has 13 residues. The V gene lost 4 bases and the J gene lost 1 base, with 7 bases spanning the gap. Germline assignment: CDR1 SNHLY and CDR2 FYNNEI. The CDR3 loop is CASSGRGNTEAFF. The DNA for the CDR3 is TGTGCCAGCAGTGGAAGGGGGAACACTGAAGCTTTCTTT. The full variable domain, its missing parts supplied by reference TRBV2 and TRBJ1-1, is EPEVTQTPSHQVTQMGQEVILRCVPISNHLYFYWYRQILGQKVEFLVSFYNNEISEKSEIFDDQFSVERPDGSNFTLKIRSTKLEDSAMYFCASSGRGNTEAFFGQGTRLTVV.

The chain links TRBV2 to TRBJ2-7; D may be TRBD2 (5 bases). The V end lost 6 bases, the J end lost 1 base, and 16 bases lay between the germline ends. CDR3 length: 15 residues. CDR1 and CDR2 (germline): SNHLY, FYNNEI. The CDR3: CASSETQSGSYEQYF. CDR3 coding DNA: TGTGCCAGCAGCGAGACCCAAAGCGGATCCTACGAGCAGTACTTC.

CDR3 residues: CASSSNPGLSYEQYF. The CDR3 nucleotides read TGTGCCAGCAGCTCTAATCCCGGACTGTCCTACGAGCAGTACTTC. This chain joins TRBV7-6 and TRBJ2-7, with a weak D call TRBD2 (5 bases). Trimming took off 4 bases at V and 1 base at J, with 14 bases between the two ends. CDR3 length equals 15 residues. Germline loops: CDR1 SGHVS, CDR2 FNYEAQ. Based on the CDR3 plus reference TRBV7-6 and TRBJ2-7, the full variable domain is GAGVSQSPRYKVTKRGQDVALRCDPISGHVSLYWYRQALGQGPEFLTYFNYEAQQDKSGLPNDRFSAERPEGSISTLTIQRTEQRDSAMYRCASSSNPGLSYEQYFGPGTRLTVT.